What follows are 4 T cell receptor beta chains derived from one specimen sequenced in a study of beta chain features in type 1 diabetes. Expressed TCRB transcripts were sequenced because the entire RNA isolate underwent reverse transcription. Profiled with immunoSEQ multiplex PCR; TCRdb holds only in-frame clones, not every one. The repertoire holds about 620,000 clones, with less than 20% as singletons. The sample was naive CD4+ T cells from blood. These receptors came from a man younger than 30 in good health.

A few counts support this clone. The chain recombines TRBV7-9 with TRBJ1-5; TRBD1 matches at 10 bases. V lost 5 bases to trimming and J lost 2 bases; unmatched junction nucleotides: 15. CDR1 and CDR2 from the germline V gene are SEHNR and FQNEAQ (reference sequence). The length of the CDR3 is 19 residues. The CDR3 is CASSPGDRGGVSGNQPQHF. CDR3 nucleotides: TGTGCCAGCAGCCCCGGGGACAGGGGAGGGGTATCGGGCAATCAGCCCCAGCATTTT.

This clone was seen a handful of times. The chain links TRBV11-3 to TRBJ2-5, with D possibly being TRBD2 (5 bases). CDR3 length: 15 amino acids. The V and J ends lost 2 bases and 3 bases respectively, with 13 bases between them. Germline V gene lookup returns CDR1 SGHNT and CDR2 YENEEA. The DNA of the CDR3 is TGTGCCAGCAGCTTAAGACGAGGGCTCGAAGAGACCCAGTACTTC. Its protein product is CASSLRRGLEETQYF.

This clone was seen a handful of times. V usage is TRBV7-2 and J usage is TRBJ1-1; D is unresolved. The germline V and J ends were trimmed by 1 base and 4 bases, with 10 bases remaining between them. The CDR3 has 14 residues. Germline V lookup: CDR1 SGHTA, CDR2 FQGNSA. This CDR3 reads CASSLVGWTTEAFF. DNA for the CDR3: TGTGCCAGCAGCTTAGTCGGATGGACCACTGAAGCTTTCTTT.

This chain joins TRBV5-6 and TRBJ2-2; D possibly corresponds to TRBD1 (6 bases). The CDR3 is 15 residues long. Trimming took off 0 bases at V and 6 bases at J, with 12 bases between the two ends. Germline assignment: CDR1 SGHDT and CDR2 YYEEEE. The CDR3 sequence is CASSLVQGGAGELFF. The CDR3 DNA reads as TGTGCCAGCAGCTTGGTACAGGGCGGCGCCGGGGAGCTGTTTTTT. Full variable domain (outside the CDR3, taken from reference TRBV5-6 and TRBJ2-2): DAGVTQSPTHLIKTRGQQVTLRCSPKSGHDTVSWYQQALGQGPQFIFQYYEEEERQRGNFPDRFSGHQFPNYSSELNVNALLLGDSALYLCASSLVQGGAGELFFGEGSRLTVL.